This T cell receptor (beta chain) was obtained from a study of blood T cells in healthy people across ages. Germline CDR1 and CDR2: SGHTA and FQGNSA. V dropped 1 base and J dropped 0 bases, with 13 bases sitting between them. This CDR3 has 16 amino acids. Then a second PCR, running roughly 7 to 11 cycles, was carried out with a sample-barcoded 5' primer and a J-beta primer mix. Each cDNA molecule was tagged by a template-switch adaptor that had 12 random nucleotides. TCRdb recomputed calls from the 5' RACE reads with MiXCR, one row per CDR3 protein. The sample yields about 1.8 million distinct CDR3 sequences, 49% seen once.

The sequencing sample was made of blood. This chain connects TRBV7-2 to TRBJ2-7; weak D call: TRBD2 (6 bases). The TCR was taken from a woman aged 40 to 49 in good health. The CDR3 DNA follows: TGTGCCAGCAGCTTAGGGAGCGCGGGGATCTCCTACGAGCAGTACTTC. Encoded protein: CASSLGSAGISYEQYF.